The 16 T cell receptor beta chains in this list originate from one sample, sequenced in a study of patients and donors after allogeneic stem cell transplantation. TCRdb re-called the RT-PCR reads through MiXCR, storing one row per CDR3 protein. The sample records 50,000 to 60,000 distinct CDR3 sequences, about 14% being singletons. The sequenced sample was blood, either unsorted or a sorted T cell fraction (not recorded which). Receptors originate from a human donor who was either an allogeneic HSCT recipient or a stem cell or donor lymphocyte infusion donor (not recorded which). It is not recorded whose cells these are; they may come from a transplant donor.

V usage is TRBV18 and J usage is TRBJ2-5; D not certain. The V gene lost 3 bases and the J gene lost 2 bases, with 13 bases spanning the gap. Per the germline V gene, CDR1 is KGHSH and CDR2 is LQKENI. The CDR3 spans 15 residues. This chain's CDR3 is CASSPWAYPQETQYF. The CDR3 coding sequence is TGTGCCAGCTCACCCTGGGCTTACCCTCAAGAGACCCAGTACTTC.

V gene TRBV5-1 combines with J gene TRBJ2-5; TRBD1 aligns across 9 bases. V lost 4 bases and J lost 2; bases outside the gene matches: 15. This CDR3 contains 18 residues. The V gene's germline CDR1 is SGHRS and CDR2 YFSETQ. CDR3 residues: CASSTGTGWYPVQETQYF. CDR3 DNA: TGCGCCAGCAGCACCGGGACAGGGTGGTACCCTGTTCAAGAGACCCAGTACTTC.

This chain joins TRBV7-8 and TRBJ2-1; no firm D call. The CDR3 contains 15 residues. Germline assignment: CDR1 SGHVS and CDR2 FQNEAQ. The germline V and J ends were trimmed by 1 base and 8 bases, with 15 bases remaining between them. The CDR3 DNA sequence: TGTGCCAGCAGCTTAGAATCTACTACCCCTTATGAGCAGTTCTTC. Its protein product is CASSLESTTPYEQFF.

This chain connects TRBV12-3 or TRBV12-4 to TRBJ1-1, with 7 bases fitting TRBD1. The CDR3 totals 14 residues. Trimming removed 3 bases from V and 1 base from J; junction bases left unmatched: 2. CDR3 sequence reads: CASSLTGPNTEAFF. The CDR3 DNA reads as TGTGCCAGCAGTTTGACAGGGCCGAACACTGAAGCTTTCTTT.

The gene calls are TRBV4-1 and TRBJ2-7; unclear D gene. The V end was cut by 1 base, the J end by 5 bases, with 15 bases between. This CDR3 contains 15 residues. Germline V lookup: CDR1 MGHRA, CDR2 YSYEKL. The CDR3 region has the DNA TGCGCCAGCAGCCAAGTTGGGCGTTTTCGGAACGAGCAGTACTTC. This encodes CASSQVGRFRNEQYF.

The rearrangement links TRBV3-1 to TRBJ2-7; 7 bases align to TRBD1. Trimming at V came to 1 base and at J to 1 base, leaving 4 bases not matched to a gene. CDR1 and CDR2 from the germline V gene are LGHDT and YNNKEL (reference sequence). This CDR3 has 15 amino acids. The CDR3 spells CASSQVPTGSYEQYF. The CDR3 DNA sequence: TGTGCCAGCAGCCAAGTCCCGACAGGGTCCTACGAGCAGTACTTC.

This clonotype appeared a single time. The chain is built from TRBV5-6 and TRBJ1-2, with 7 bases matching TRBD1. The J segment lost 4 bases and the V segment lost 5 bases, leaving 11 bases of the junction unmatched. This CDR3 is built from 15 residues. Germline loops: CDR1 SGHDT, CDR2 YYEEEE. The CDR3 protein is CASRSDRVQVYGYTF. The CDR3 region has the DNA TGTGCCAGCAGATCAGACAGGGTCCAGGTCTATGGCTACACCTTC. The full variable domain, with the rest looked up from reference TRBV5-6 and TRBJ1-2, is DAGVTQSPTHLIKTRGQQVTLRCSPKSGHDTVSWYQQALGQGPQFIFQYYEEEERQRGNFPDRFSGHQFPNYSSELNVNALLLGDSALYLCASRSDRVQVYGYTFGSGTRLTVV.

This clonotype was recorded many times. This CDR3 reads CAIRTGTGGNTIYF. The DNA of the CDR3 is TGTGCCATCAGGACCGGGACAGGGGGAAACACCATATATTTT. The rearrangement uses TRBV10-3 and TRBJ1-3; 9 nucleotides align to TRBD1. This CDR3 has 14 amino acids. Trimming cost V 6 bases and J 4 bases; bases outside gene matches: 4. The V gene's germline CDR1 is ENHRY and CDR2 SYGVKD.

The chain recombines TRBV5-6 with TRBJ2-7; no clear D gene. Trimming removed 1 base from V and 2 bases from J, with 13 bases in between. CDR1 is SGHDT, CDR2 YYEEEE, per germline. This CDR3 contains 15 residues. The CDR3 nucleotides are TGTGCCAGCAGCTTGTTGAGGCGTCTCACCTACGAGCAGTACTTC. Protein: CASSLLRRLTYEQYF.

The chain links TRBV20-1 to TRBJ2-7, with D perhaps matching TRBD1 or TRBD2 (5 bases each). The CDR3 extends over 14 amino acids. Trimming removed 8 bases from V and 5 bases from J, with 22 bases in between. Germline V gene lookup returns CDR1 DFQATT and CDR2 SNEGSKA (reference sequence). The CDR3: CSPHPRGVEDEQYF. In nucleotides, the CDR3 is TGCAGTCCCCATCCAAGGGGAGTTGAGGACGAGCAGTACTTC.

The genes are TRBV14 and TRBJ1-3; 8 bases fit TRBD1. The V gene's germline CDR1 is SGHDN and CDR2 FVKESK. Trimming at V came to 0 bases and at J to 0 bases, leaving 7 bases not matched to a gene. This CDR3 has 18 amino acids. CDR3 residues: CASSQDGQGRYSGNTIYF. CDR3 sequence (DNA): TGTGCCAGCAGCCAAGATGGACAGGGCCGCTACTCTGGAAACACCATATATTTT.

This clonotype came up many times. The chain uses TRBV5-1 and TRBJ1-2; 9 bases fit TRBD1. J gave up 6 bases and V 2 bases, and 2 bases lay outside the gene matches. Germline-derived CDR1 and CDR2 are SGHRS and YFSETQ. CDR3 length: 13 residues. The CDR3: CASSLRTGDGYTF. In DNA form, the CDR3 reads TGCGCCAGCAGCTTAAGGACAGGGGATGGCTACACCTTC.

This clonotype was seen many times. This chain connects TRBV12-3 or TRBV12-4 to TRBJ1-2; no clear D gene. The CDR3 sequence is 15 residues long. V shed 5 bases and J shed 8 bases, with 21 bases lying between them. DNA of the CDR3: TGTGCCAGCAGTCCCCTACCAAAAACCTCCACGGGCTACACCTTC. Its protein product is CASSPLPKTSTGYTF.

Ten or more counts support this clonotype. This sequence joins TRBV6-5 and TRBJ1-1, with a possible D match to TRBD1 (5 bases). Trimming left V 0 bases short and J 4 bases short, with 27 bases between. This CDR3 has 20 residues. CDR1 and CDR2 from the germline V gene are MNHEY and SVGAGI. The CDR3 region is CASSYSKADRGRVRSTEAFF. The CDR3 DNA reads as TGTGCCAGCAGTTACTCTAAAGCGGATCGGGGCAGGGTTCGGAGCACTGAAGCTTTCTTT.

The chain carries TRBV3-1 and TRBJ2-7, with 7 nucleotides matching TRBD2. The CDR3 loop spans 15 amino acids. Germline V gene sequence: CDR1 LGHDT, CDR2 YNNKEL (reference sequence). J lost 2 bases, V lost 0 bases, and 4 bases had no gene match. The chain's CDR3 is CASSQDGGRAYEQYF. CDR3 DNA: TGTGCCAGCAGCCAAGATGGAGGGAGGGCCTACGAGCAGTACTTC.

In its sample, this clonotype was seen a few times. The rearrangement uses TRBV7-9 and TRBJ2-5; D may match TRBD1 or TRBD2 (5 bases each). The ends were cut back, 1 base at V and 5 bases at J, with 14 bases in the middle. The CDR3 is 15 residues long. Germline CDR1 and CDR2: SEHNR and FQNEAQ (reference sequence). The CDR3 reads CASSLGAGGTETQYF. In nucleotides, the CDR3 is TGTGCCAGCAGCTTAGGGGCTGGGGGTACGGAGACCCAGTACTTC.